The 17 T cell receptor beta chains presented below share a single source sample, sequenced in a study of T-cell memory formation after mild COVID-19. TCRdb redid the calling of the 5' RACE reads with MiXCR, one entry per CDR3 protein. The sample includes 550,000 to 650,000 distinct CDR3 sequences, around a sixth of them seen just once. The material sequenced was PBMCs or a T cell subset sorted from them (not recorded which). These receptors originate from an adult woman who had mild COVID-19 (a few samples of this study predate the infection). Cell type and time point are not known.

The chain couples TRBV6-2 or TRBV6-3 to TRBJ2-1; 8 nucleotides agree with TRBD1. The CDR3 runs to 12 residues. V lost 8 bases to trimming and J lost 7 bases; unmatched junction nucleotides: 4. CDR1 and CDR2 (germline): MNHEY, SVGEGT. Here the CDR3 reads CASRNRGNEQFF. In DNA, the CDR3 is TGTGCCAGCCGGAACAGGGGGAATGAGCAGTTCTTC.

This chain links TRBV12-5 with TRBJ1-1; no reliable D call. Between the trimmed V and J ends, which lost 1 base and 7 bases, there was a span of 10 bases. This CDR3 contains 13 residues. CDR1 is LGHNT, CDR2 FRNRAP, per germline. As DNA, the CDR3 is TGTGCTAGTGGTTTGGGCTTACGGATTGAAGCTTTCTTT. This translates into CASGLGLRIEAFF.

In nucleotides, the CDR3 is TGCGCCAGCAGCCAAGCAGCAAGGCCAGGAAGCACAGATACGCAGTATTTT. This gives the protein CASSQAARPGSTDTQYF. V is TRBV4-3 and J is TRBJ2-3; D not resolved. Germline-derived CDR1 and CDR2 are LGHNA and YSLEER. Trimming took 1 base from V and 0 from J, leaving 14 bases between them. CDR3 length: 17 amino acids.

This clonotype was counted between two and nine times. This chain connects TRBV5-5 to TRBJ1-2, with D unresolved. The CDR3 extends over 16 amino acids. Germline-derived CDR1 and CDR2 are SGHKS and YYEKEE (reference sequence). Trimming left V 0 bases short and J 4 bases short, with 16 bases between. For the CDR3, the DNA is TGTGCCAGCAGCTTGGTTAGTACCGTCGGGATCTATGGCTACACCTTC. Amino acid sequence: CASSLVSTVGIYGYTF.

This rearrangement joins TRBV20-1 to TRBJ1-5; TRBD1 is a possible D gene (5 bases). The V end was cut by 6 bases, the J end by 2 bases, with 17 bases between. CDR3 length: 15 amino acids. The V gene's germline CDR1 is DFQATT and CDR2 SNEGSKA (reference sequence). CDR3: CSAPTRSGGNQPQHF. The CDR3 DNA reads as TGCAGTGCACCTACACGGTCGGGGGGCAATCAGCCCCAGCATTTT.

This clonotype occurred many times. The chain couples TRBV5-5 to TRBJ2-2; 10 bases fit TRBD1. J lost 4 bases, V lost 4 bases, and 7 bases had no gene match. CDR3 length: 16 amino acids. CDR1 is SGHKS and CDR2 is YYEKEE in the germline V gene (reference sequence). CDR3 nucleotides: TGTGCCAGCAGCCTGAGACAGGGGGCCGGCACCGGGGAGCTGTTTTTT. It translates to CASSLRQGAGTGELFF.

This chain links TRBV24-1 with TRBJ1-1; 9 nucleotides align to TRBD1. After removal of 5 bases from V and 2 bases from J, the junction contained 5 bases not matched to a gene. CDR1 and CDR2 from the germline V gene are KGHDR and SFDVKD. The CDR3 spans 15 residues. CDR3 bases: TGTGCCACCAGTGGCGGACAGGGGAGCAACACTGAAGCTTTCTTT. Residues: CATSGGQGSNTEAFF.

This clonotype was observed a handful of times. The chain couples TRBV20-1 to TRBJ2-5; no clear D gene. Trimming took 2 bases from V and 3 from J, leaving 10 bases between them. This CDR3 is 13 amino acids long. Germline V gene sequence: CDR1 DFQATT, CDR2 SNEGSKA (reference sequence). The DNA of the CDR3 is TGCAGTGCTAGACGCGAACCTGAAGAGACCCAGTACTTC. It is translated as CSARREPEETQYF.

V gene TRBV7-3 combines with J gene TRBJ2-1, with 8 bases that match TRBD1. V was pared by 3 bases and J by 5 bases, with 6 bases of the junction left unmatched. There are 15 residues in the CDR3. The germline V gene encodes CDR1 SGHTA and CDR2 FQGTGA. The chain's CDR3 is CASSFTGGVDNEQFF. In DNA form, the CDR3 reads TGTGCCAGCAGCTTCACAGGGGGAGTGGACAATGAGCAGTTCTTC.

This clonotype was recorded a few times. In nucleotides, the CDR3 is TGTGCCAGCAGTTACTCCTCCAGCGACTCCTACGAGCAGTACTTC. It yields the protein CASSYSSSDSYEQYF. The gene calls are TRBV6-5 and TRBJ2-7, with D unresolved. The CDR3 extends over 15 amino acids. V was trimmed by 0 bases and J by 0 bases, leaving 9 bases between them. Germline CDR1 and CDR2: MNHEY and SVGAGI.

The CDR3 DNA reads TGCGCCAGCAAGGTCGACAGGTCGTTCAATCAGCCCCAGCATTTT. This sequence encodes CASKVDRSFNQPQHF. The V gene is TRBV5-1, the J gene TRBJ1-5; tentative D call: TRBD1 (6 bases). This CDR3 has 15 amino acids. The V gene lost 6 bases and the J gene lost 3 bases, with 16 bases spanning the gap. Germline V CDR1 and CDR2: SGHRS, YFSETQ.

The V and J genes are TRBV7-6 and TRBJ2-5; the D gene is possibly TRBD2 (5 bases). The V gene's germline CDR1 is SGHVS and CDR2 FNYEAQ. Trimming removed 7 bases at V and 2 bases at J, with 11 bases between. The CDR3 has 13 residues. The CDR3 DNA reads TGTGCCAGCACGCACGGGGTACAAGAGACCCAGTACTTC. Its protein is CASTHGVQETQYF.

The genes are TRBV9 and TRBJ2-7; 11 bases line up with TRBD2. The ends lost 3 bases at V and 2 bases at J; junction bases unmatched: 4. The germline CDR1 and CDR2 sequences are SGDLS and YYNGEE. The CDR3 is made up of 15 amino acids. DNA for the CDR3: TGTGCCAGCAGCGAGGGACTAGCGGTTACCTACGAGCAGTACTTC. Protein: CASSEGLAVTYEQYF.

In this sample, this clonotype turned up many times. The chain couples TRBV9 to TRBJ1-3; the D is unclear. CDR3 length: 15 residues. The germline gives CDR1 SGDLS, CDR2 YYNGEE. Trimming took 0 bases from V and 0 from J, leaving 7 bases between them. Written as DNA, the CDR3 is TGTGCCAGCAGCGTAGCTTTAGGCTCTGGAAACACCATATATTTT. This encodes CASSVALGSGNTIYF.

The chain links TRBV12-5 to TRBJ2-1; D might be TRBD1 or TRBD2, each matching 5 bases. The CDR3 is 17 residues long. Germline CDR1 is LGHNT and CDR2 is FRNRAP. With 7 bases removed from V and 4 bases from J, the gap between germline ends came to 23 bases. The CDR3 nucleotides read TGTGCTAGTGCCTTCTGGGCCCAGGGACCAGCTTACAATGAGCAGTTCTTC. Its protein product is CASAFWAQGPAYNEQFF.

In DNA form, the CDR3 reads TGTGCCAGCAGCCCAGGGGATTCGAACACTGAAGCTTTCTTT. Its protein product is CASSPGDSNTEAFF. The chain couples TRBV12-3 or TRBV12-4 to TRBJ1-1, with D tentatively TRBD1 (6 bases). The CDR3 sequence is 14 residues long. Trimming took off 6 bases at V and 1 base at J, with 12 bases between the two ends.

This CDR3 is CASSSLSSPNEQYF. The CDR3 bases are TGTGCCAGCAGCTCACTCTCAAGCCCCAACGAGCAGTACTTC. The chain has TRBV7-9 and TRBJ2-7; D is unresolved. The CDR3 is made up of 14 amino acids. Germline-derived CDR1 and CDR2 are SEHNR and FQNEAQ (reference sequence). V lost 4 bases, J lost 5 bases, and 15 bases lay in between.